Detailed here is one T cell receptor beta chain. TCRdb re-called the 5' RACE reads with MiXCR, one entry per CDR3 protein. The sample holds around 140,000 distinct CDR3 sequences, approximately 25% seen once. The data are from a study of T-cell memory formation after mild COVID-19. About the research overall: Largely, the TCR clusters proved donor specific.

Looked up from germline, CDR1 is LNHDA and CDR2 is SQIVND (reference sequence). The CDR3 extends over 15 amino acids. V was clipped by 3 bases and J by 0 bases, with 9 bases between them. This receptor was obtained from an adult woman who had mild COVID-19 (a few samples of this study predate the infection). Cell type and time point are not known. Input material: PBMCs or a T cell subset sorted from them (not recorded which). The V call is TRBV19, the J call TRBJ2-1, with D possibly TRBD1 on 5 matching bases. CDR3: CASSMGQFSYNEQFF. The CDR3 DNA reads TGTGCCAGTAGTATGGGGCAGTTCTCCTACAATGAGCAGTTCTTC.